These T cell receptor beta chains were read from a single sample in a study of shared clonotypes between healthy human individuals. Assay: immunoSEQ multiplex PCR; the TCRdb copy retains only in-frame clones and omits some. Of about 2.1 million clones listed, about 92% are singletons. Sequencing used naive CD8+ T cells from PBMCs. Source of these receptors: a man younger than 35 in good health. Some clones in this sample may be carry-over from other donors' samples. CDR3s include the opening cysteine and the closing phenylalanine or tryptophan. Fields, in order: D gene, V gene, J gene, clone size, CDR3 protein, CDR3 DNA. D genes are given only for firm matches. Only part of the rows carry a size: once, few, many, or a class if the clone is expanded.

-	TRBV29-1	TRBJ1-1	-	CSAEGGASYTEAFF	TGCAGCGCCGAGGGGGGGGCGAGCTACACTGAAGCTTTCTTT
TRBD1	TRBV9	TRBJ2-2	-	CASSWNRDSNTGELFF	TGTGCCAGCAGCTGGAATCGGGACAGTAACACCGGGGAGCTGTTTTTT
-	TRBV6-5	TRBJ2-7	-	CASTAGTYEQYF	TGTGCCAGCACGGCCGGGACCTACGAGCAGTACTTC
TRBD1	TRBV13	TRBJ1-1	few	CASSFTGTGGRTEAFF	TGTGCCAGCAGCTTTACCGGGACAGGGGGCAGGACTGAAGCTTTCTTT
TRBD2	TRBV6-5	TRBJ2-1	-	CASRGGAEQFF	TGTGCCAGCCGGGGGGGGGCAGAGCAGTTCTTC
-	TRBV5-5	TRBJ2-7	-	CASSFGDYEQYF	TGTGCCAGCAGCTTTGGGGACTACGAGCAGTACTTC
-	TRBV19	TRBJ1-1	-	CASNPGEGVSEAFF	TGTGCCAGTAACCCCGGCGAGGGGGTGTCTGAAGCTTTCTTT
TRBD2	TRBV7-6	TRBJ2-5	-	CASSSGTSGRPTQETQYF	TGTGCCAGCAGCTCCGGGACTAGCGGGAGGCCCACTCAAGAGACCCAGTACTTC
-	TRBV28	TRBJ1-1	-	CASSLRRGISTEAFF	TGTGCCAGCAGTTTAAGGAGGGGGATAAGCACTGAAGCTTTCTTT
-	TRBV5-6	TRBJ1-6	-	CASVEGMSNSPLHF	TGTGCCAGCGTCGAGGGTATGAGTAATTCACCCCTCCACTTT
-	TRBV9	TRBJ1-1	-	CASSDVGGSTEAFF	TGTGCCAGCAGCGACGTCGGGGGAAGCACTGAAGCTTTCTTT
-	TRBV11-2	TRBJ2-7	-	CASRLISATYEQYF	TGTGCCAGCAGATTGATCTCTGCTACCTACGAGCAGTACTTC
-	TRBV5-6	TRBJ1-5	-	CASSVGRFNQPQHF	TGTGCCAGCAGCGTTGGACGTTTCAATCAGCCCCAGCATTTT
TRBD2	TRBV28	TRBJ2-7	-	CASSHVRGRVYEQYF	TGTGCCAGCAGTCACGTCCGCGGGAGAGTTTACGAGCAGTACTTC
TRBD1	TRBV6-5	TRBJ2-1	-	CASSYSTGQVYNEQFF	TGTGCCAGCAGTTACTCGACCGGACAGGTGTACAATGAGCAGTTCTTC
TRBD2	TRBV27	TRBJ2-7	-	CASSLLPTGLPSEQYF	TGTGCCAGCAGTCTCCTCCCCACGGGACTACCTTCCGAGCAGTACTTC
-	TRBV9	TRBJ2-2	-	CASSVGTNTGELFF	TGTGCCAGCAGCGTAGGGACGAACACCGGGGAGCTGTTTTTT
TRBD2	TRBV7-9	TRBJ2-1	-	CASSRDSGSLIEQFF	TGTGCCAGCAGCCGGGATAGCGGGAGTCTAATTGAGCAGTTCTTC
TRBD2	TRBV29-1	TRBJ2-7	-	CSVGGGSSYEQYF	TGCAGCGTTGGAGGCGGGAGCTCCTACGAGCAGTACTTC
-	TRBV28	TRBJ2-1	-	CASSSIFLGAYNEQFF	TGTGCCAGCAGTTCAATCTTTCTCGGGGCCTACAATGAGCAGTTCTTC
-	TRBV6-6	TRBJ1-5	-	CASSYRGDGNQPQHF	TGTGCCAGCAGTTATCGGGGGGATGGTAATCAGCCCCAGCATTTT
-	TRBV6-6	TRBJ2-2	-	CASSYSPRRNTGELFF	TGTGCCAGCAGTTACTCCCCCAGGAGAAACACCGGGGAGCTGTTTTTT
-	TRBV9	TRBJ2-1	-	CASSPGALYNEQFF	TGTGCCAGCAGCCCCGGGGCCCTCTACAATGAGCAGTTCTTC
TRBD1	TRBV14	TRBJ1-2	-	CASSQKGPGTGPNYGYTF	TGTGCCAGCAGCCAAAAAGGGCCGGGGACAGGACCTAACTATGGCTACACCTTC
TRBD1	TRBV9	TRBJ2-3	-	CASSVGETGDSTDTQYF	TGTGCCAGCAGCGTAGGAGAGACAGGGGACTCCACAGATACGCAGTATTTT
TRBD1	TRBV6-1	TRBJ1-5	few	CASSDGTGYQPQHF	TGTGCCAGCAGTGATGGGACAGGCTATCAGCCCCAGCATTTT
TRBD2	TRBV29-1	TRBJ2-1	-	CSVSRTSGRSNEQFF	TGCAGCGTTTCGAGGACTAGCGGGAGGAGCAATGAGCAGTTCTTC
TRBD1	TRBV5-1	TRBJ2-7	-	CASSLAFGQGHEQYF	TGCGCCAGCAGCTTGGCCTTTGGACAGGGTCACGAGCAGTACTTC
-	TRBV29-1	TRBJ2-7	-	CSVVDSIYEQYF	TGCAGCGTTGTCGACAGCATCTACGAGCAGTACTTC
TRBD1	TRBV7-6	TRBJ2-5	-	CASRDPRGTASLAQYF	TGTGCCAGCAGGGACCCGAGAGGGACAGCGTCATTGGCCCAGTACTTC
TRBD2	TRBV7-9	TRBJ2-5	-	CASSSGLVGETQYF	TGTGCCAGCAGCTCCGGACTAGTCGGAGAGACCCAGTACTTC
TRBD1	TRBV27	TRBJ1-3	-	CASSLSGTGGPGNTIYF	TGTGCCAGCAGTCTCTCCGGGACAGGGGGCCCTGGAAACACCATATATTTT
-	TRBV7-2	TRBJ2-7	-	CASSPRPGGDPYEQYF	TGTGCCAGCAGCCCACGACCCGGTGGGGATCCCTACGAGCAGTACTTC
-	TRBV5-1	TRBJ2-1	-	CASSLEGVNEQFF	TGCGCCAGCAGCTTGGAAGGGGTCAATGAGCAGTTCTTC
-	TRBV6-6	TRBJ2-2	-	CASSYSSRRELGELFF	TGTGCCAGCAGTTACAGTTCCCGACGGGAGTTAGGGGAGCTGTTTTTT
-	TRBV6-4	TRBJ2-7	-	CASSGTTYNSYEQYF	TGTGCCAGCAGTGGTACGACCTACAACTCCTACGAGCAGTACTTC
-	TRBV4-1	TRBJ2-2	-	CASRGVNTGELFF	TGCGCCAGCAGAGGAGTGAACACCGGGGAGCTGTTTTTT
-	TRBV29-1	TRBJ2-1	once	CSVEELSYNEQFF	TGCAGCGTTGAAGAACTATCCTACAATGAGCAGTTCTTC
-	TRBV5-1	TRBJ2-3	-	CASSGLDVPDTQYF	TGCGCCAGCAGCGGGTTAGACGTCCCAGATACGCAGTATTTT
-	TRBV11-2	TRBJ2-3	-	CASSMAGTAFTDTQYF	TGTGCCAGCAGCATGGCCGGGACCGCGTTCACAGATACGCAGTATTTT
TRBD2	TRBV5-4	TRBJ2-7	-	CASSYLTSGGYEQYF	TGTGCCAGCAGCTATTTGACTAGCGGAGGTTACGAGCAGTACTTC
TRBD2	TRBV7-6	TRBJ2-7	-	CASSLVASGNEQYF	TGTGCCAGCAGCTTAGTGGCTAGCGGGAACGAGCAGTACTTC
-	TRBV6-1	TRBJ1-1	-	CASSEWGRGTEAFF	TGTGCCAGCAGTGAATGGGGGCGCGGCACTGAAGCTTTCTTT
TRBD2	TRBV7-9	TRBJ2-7	-	CASSLTREGYEQYF	TGTGCCAGCAGTCTAACGCGGGAGGGCTACGAGCAGTACTTC
TRBD2	TRBV11-2	TRBJ2-7	-	CASSLVSLHPVREVYEQYF	TGTGCCAGCAGCTTAGTGAGTTTACACCCCGTCCGGGAGGTCTACGAGCAGTACTTC
-	TRBV7-6	TRBJ1-1	-	CASSLGGITEAFF	TGTGCCAGCAGCTTAGGTGGTATCACTGAAGCTTTCTTT
TRBD1	TRBV4-1	TRBJ1-2	-	CASSQVQGNYGYTF	TGCGCCAGCAGCCAAGTACAGGGGAACTATGGCTACACCTTC
-	TRBV27	TRBJ2-1	-	CASSLLTPRGRDNEQFF	TGTGCCAGCAGTTTACTTACTCCCAGGGGTCGGGACAATGAGCAGTTCTTC
-	TRBV7-9	TRBJ1-2	-	CASSKSGQLGQVGYTF	TGTGCCAGCAGCAAATCTGGACAGCTCGGGCAGGTTGGCTACACCTTC
TRBD2	TRBV4-1	TRBJ2-1	-	CASSRTSGSLGGSLNEQFF	TGCGCCAGCAGCCGGACTAGCGGGAGCCTAGGGGGATCGCTCAATGAGCAGTTCTTC
-	TRBV11-2	TRBJ2-7	-	CASSGRQGLLYEQYF	TGTGCCAGCAGCGGTCGACAGGGACTCCTCTACGAGCAGTACTTC
-	TRBV19	TRBJ2-5	-	CASSFLREETQYF	TGTGCCAGTAGTTTCCTCAGGGAAGAGACCCAGTACTTC
TRBD1	TRBV2	TRBJ1-2	-	CARNSGTGGFYGYTF	TGTGCCAGGAATTCCGGGACAGGGGGCTTCTATGGCTACACCTTC
-	TRBV11-3	TRBJ1-1	-	CASSLDSGNTEAFF	TGTGCCAGCAGCTTAGATTCAGGAAACACTGAAGCTTTCTTT